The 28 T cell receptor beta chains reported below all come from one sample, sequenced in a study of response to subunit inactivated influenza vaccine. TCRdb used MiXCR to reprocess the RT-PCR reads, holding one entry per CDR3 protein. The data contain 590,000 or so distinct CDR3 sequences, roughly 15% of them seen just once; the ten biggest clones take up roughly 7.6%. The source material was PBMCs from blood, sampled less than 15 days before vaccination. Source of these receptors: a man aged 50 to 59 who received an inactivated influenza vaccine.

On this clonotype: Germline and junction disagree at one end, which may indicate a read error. CDR3 nucleotides: TGTGCCAGCCTTGGGTGGGGGAGCTCCTACAAAGAGCAGTTCTTC. Its translation is CASLGWGSSYKEQFF. The rearrangement links TRBV28 to TRBJ2-1, with D tentatively TRBD1 or TRBD2 (5 bases each). The germline V gene has CDR1 MDHEN and CDR2 SYDVKM. This CDR3 has 15 amino acids.

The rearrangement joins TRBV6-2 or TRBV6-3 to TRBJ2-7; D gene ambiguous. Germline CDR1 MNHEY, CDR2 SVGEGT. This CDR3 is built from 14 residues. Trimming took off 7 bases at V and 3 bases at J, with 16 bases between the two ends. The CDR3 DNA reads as TGTGCCAGCAATGCTTTGGGATTCCACTACGAGCAGTACTTC. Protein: CASNALGFHYEQYF.

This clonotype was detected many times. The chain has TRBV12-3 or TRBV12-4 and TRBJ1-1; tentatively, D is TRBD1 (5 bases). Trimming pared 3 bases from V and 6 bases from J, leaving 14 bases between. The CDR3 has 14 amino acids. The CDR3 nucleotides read TGTGCCAGCAGTTTGAAGGGGCAGTCGGCTGAAGCTTTCTTT. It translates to CASSLKGQSAEAFF.

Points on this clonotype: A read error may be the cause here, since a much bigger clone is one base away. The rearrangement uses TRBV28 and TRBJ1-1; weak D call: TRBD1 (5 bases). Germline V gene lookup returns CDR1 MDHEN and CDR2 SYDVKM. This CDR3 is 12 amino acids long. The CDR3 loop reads CVSSLGVAEAFF. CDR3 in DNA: TGTGTCAGCAGTCTGGGGGTGGCTGAAGCTTTCTTT.

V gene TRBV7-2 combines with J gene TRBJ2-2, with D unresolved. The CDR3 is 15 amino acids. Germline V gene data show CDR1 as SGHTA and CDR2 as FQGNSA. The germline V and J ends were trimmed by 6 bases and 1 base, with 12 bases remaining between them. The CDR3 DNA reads TGTGCCAGCAGGGAGACGCGGCTGAACACCGGGGAGCTGTTTTTT. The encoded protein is CASRETRLNTGELFF.

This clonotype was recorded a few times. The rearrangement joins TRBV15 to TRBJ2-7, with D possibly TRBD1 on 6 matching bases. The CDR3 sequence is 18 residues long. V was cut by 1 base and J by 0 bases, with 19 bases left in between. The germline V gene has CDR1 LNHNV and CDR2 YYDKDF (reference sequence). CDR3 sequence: CATSRAFPGSGDSYEQYF. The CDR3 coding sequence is TGTGCCACCAGCAGAGCGTTCCCCGGTTCAGGGGACTCCTACGAGCAGTACTTC.

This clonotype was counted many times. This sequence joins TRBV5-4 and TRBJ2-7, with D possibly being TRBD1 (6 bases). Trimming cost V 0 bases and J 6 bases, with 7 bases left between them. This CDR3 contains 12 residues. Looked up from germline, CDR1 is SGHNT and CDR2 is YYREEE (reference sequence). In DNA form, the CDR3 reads TGTGCCAGCAGCTTGGTGGGGGCCGAGCAGTACTTC. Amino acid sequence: CASSLVGAEQYF.

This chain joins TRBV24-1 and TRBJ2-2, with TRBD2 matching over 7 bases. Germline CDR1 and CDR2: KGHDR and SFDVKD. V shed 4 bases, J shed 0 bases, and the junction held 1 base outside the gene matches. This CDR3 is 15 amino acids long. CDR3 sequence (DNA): TGTGCCACCAGTGACGGGAGGTCGAACACCGGGGAGCTGTTTTTT. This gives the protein CATSDGRSNTGELFF.

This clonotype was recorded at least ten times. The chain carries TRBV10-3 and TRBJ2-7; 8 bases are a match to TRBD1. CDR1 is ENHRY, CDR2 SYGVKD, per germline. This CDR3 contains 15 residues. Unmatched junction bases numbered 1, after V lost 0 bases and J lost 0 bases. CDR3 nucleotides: TGTGCCATCAGTGAGTCGCAGGGGGCCTCCTACGAGCAGTACTTC. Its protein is CAISESQGASYEQYF.

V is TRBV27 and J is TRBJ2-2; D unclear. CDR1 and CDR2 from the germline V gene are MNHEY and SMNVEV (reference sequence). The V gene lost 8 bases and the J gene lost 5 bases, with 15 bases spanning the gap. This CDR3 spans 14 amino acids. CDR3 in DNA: TGTGCCAGCCGTTGGAATGGGGTTACCGGGGAGCTGTTTTTT. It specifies CASRWNGVTGELFF.

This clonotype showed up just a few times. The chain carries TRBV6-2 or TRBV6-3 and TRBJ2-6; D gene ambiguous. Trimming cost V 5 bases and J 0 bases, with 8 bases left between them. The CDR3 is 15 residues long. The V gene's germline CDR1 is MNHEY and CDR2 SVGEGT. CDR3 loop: CASSLWDSGANVLTF. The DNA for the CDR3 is TGTGCCAGCAGTCTCTGGGACTCTGGGGCCAACGTCCTGACTTTC.

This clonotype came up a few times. This CDR3 is CASSLGGGNYGYTF. The CDR3 DNA follows: TGTGCCAGCAGCTTAGGCGGGGGTAACTATGGCTACACCTTC. This rearrangement joins TRBV11-2 to TRBJ1-2, with a tentative D call TRBD1 (5 bases). This CDR3 has 14 amino acids. Trimming stripped 1 base from V and 1 base from J, with 7 bases between. CDR1 is SGHAT and CDR2 is FQNNGV in the germline V gene.

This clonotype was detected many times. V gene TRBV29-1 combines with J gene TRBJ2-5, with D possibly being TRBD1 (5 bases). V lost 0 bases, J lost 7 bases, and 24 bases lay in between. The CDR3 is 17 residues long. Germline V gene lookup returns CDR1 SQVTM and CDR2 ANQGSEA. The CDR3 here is CSVEEGEVGSVMGTQYF. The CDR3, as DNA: TGCAGCGTTGAAGAAGGGGAAGTCGGGTCCGTTATGGGGACCCAGTACTTC.

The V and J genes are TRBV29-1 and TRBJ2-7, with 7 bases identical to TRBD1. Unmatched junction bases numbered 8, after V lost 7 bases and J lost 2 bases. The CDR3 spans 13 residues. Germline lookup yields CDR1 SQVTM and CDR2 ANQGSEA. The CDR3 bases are TGCAGCGCCGCCGGGACAGTAACCTACGAGCAGTACTTC. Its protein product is CSAAGTVTYEQYF.

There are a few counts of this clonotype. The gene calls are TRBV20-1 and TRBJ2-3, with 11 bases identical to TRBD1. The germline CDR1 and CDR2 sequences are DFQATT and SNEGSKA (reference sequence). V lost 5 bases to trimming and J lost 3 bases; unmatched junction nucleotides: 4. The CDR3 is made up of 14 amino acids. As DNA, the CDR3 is TGCAGTGCTTGGACAGGGGGCTGGACAGATACGCAGTATTTT. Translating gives CSAWTGGWTDTQYF.

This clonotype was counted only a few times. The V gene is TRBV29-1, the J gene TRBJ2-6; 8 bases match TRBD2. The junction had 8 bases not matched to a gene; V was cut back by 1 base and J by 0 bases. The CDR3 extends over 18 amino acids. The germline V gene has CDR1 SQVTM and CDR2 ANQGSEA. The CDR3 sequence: CSVEGGEREYSGANVLTF. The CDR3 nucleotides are TGCAGCGTTGAAGGTGGCGAGCGGGAGTACTCTGGGGCCAACGTCCTGACTTTC.

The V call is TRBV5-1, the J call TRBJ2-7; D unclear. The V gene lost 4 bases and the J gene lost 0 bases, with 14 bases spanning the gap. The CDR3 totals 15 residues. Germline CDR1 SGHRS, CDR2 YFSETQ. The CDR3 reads CASSPKDMVSYEQYF. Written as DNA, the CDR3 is TGCGCCAGCAGCCCGAAGGATATGGTCTCCTACGAGCAGTACTTC. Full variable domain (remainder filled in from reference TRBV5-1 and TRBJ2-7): KAGVTQTPRYLIKTRGQQVTLSCSPISGHRSVSWYQQTPGQGLQFLFEYFSETQRNKGNFPGRFSGRQFSNSRSEMNVSTLELGDSALYLCASSPKDMVSYEQYFGPGTRLTVT.

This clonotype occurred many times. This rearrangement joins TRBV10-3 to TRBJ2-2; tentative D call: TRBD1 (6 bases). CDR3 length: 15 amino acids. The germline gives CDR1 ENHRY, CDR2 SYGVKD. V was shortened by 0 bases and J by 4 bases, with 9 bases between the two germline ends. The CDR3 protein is CAISESTGTTGELFF. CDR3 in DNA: TGTGCCATCAGTGAGTCCACAGGGACCACCGGGGAGCTGTTTTTT.

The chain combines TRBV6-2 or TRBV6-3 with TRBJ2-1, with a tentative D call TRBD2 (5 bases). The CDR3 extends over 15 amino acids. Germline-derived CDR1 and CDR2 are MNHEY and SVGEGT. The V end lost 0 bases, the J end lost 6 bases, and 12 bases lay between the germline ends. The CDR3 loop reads CASSYSLLALNEQFF. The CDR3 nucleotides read TGTGCCAGCAGTTACTCCCTTCTAGCCCTCAATGAGCAGTTCTTC.

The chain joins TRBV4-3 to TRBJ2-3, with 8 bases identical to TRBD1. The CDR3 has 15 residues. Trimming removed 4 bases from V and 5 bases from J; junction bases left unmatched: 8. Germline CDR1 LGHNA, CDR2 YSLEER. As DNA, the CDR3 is TGCGCCAGCAGCCGAGGCGGACAGGGCCGAGATACGCAGTATTTT. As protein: CASSRGGQGRDTQYF.

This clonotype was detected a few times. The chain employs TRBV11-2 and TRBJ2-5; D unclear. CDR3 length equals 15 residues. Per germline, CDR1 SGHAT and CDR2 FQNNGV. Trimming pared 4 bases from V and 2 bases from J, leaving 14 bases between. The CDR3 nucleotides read TGTGCCAGCAGCTATAGGTGGAGTACGCAAGAGACCCAGTACTTC. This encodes CASSYRWSTQETQYF.

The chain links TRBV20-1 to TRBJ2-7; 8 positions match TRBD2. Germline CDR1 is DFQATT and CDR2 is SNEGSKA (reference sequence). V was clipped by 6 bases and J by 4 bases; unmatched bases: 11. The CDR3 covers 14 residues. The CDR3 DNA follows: TGCAGTGCAAAATCGGATAGCGGGACGTACGAGCAGTACTTC. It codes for CSAKSDSGTYEQYF.

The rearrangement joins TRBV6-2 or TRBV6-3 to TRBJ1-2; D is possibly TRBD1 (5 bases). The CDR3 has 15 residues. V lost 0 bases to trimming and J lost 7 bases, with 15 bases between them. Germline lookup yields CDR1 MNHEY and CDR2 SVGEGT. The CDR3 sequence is CASSYSSAGQTGYTF. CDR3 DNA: TGTGCCAGCAGTTACTCGAGCGCGGGGCAAACTGGCTACACCTTC.

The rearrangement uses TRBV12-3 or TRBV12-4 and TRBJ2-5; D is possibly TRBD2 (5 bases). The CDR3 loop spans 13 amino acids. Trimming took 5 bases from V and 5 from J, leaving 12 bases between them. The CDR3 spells CASSDYMGETQYF. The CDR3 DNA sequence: TGTGCCAGCAGTGACTACATGGGGGAGACCCAGTACTTC.

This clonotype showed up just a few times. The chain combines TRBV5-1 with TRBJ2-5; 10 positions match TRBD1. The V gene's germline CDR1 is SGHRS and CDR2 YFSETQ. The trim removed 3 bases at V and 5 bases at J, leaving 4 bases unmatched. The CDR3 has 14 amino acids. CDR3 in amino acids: CASSSTGGVETQYF. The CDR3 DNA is TGCGCCAGCAGCTCGACAGGGGGCGTTGAGACCCAGTACTTC.

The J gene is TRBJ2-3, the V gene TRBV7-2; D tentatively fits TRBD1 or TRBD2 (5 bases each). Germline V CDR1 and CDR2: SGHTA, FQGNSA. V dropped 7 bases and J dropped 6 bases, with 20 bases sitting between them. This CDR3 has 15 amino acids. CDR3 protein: CASTPWVGTGDTQYF. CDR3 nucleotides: TGTGCCAGCACCCCCTGGGTCGGGACGGGCGATACGCAGTATTTT.

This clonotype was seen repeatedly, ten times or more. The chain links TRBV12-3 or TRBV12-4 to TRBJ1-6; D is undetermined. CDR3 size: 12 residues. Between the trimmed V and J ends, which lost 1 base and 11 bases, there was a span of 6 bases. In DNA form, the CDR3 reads TGTGCCAGCAGTTTAGGTGGGGCACCCCTCCACTTT. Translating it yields CASSLGGAPLHF.

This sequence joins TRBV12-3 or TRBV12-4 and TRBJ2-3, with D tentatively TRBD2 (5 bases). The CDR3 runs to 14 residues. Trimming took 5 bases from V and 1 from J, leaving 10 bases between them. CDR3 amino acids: CASSQTRRTDTQYF. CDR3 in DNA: TGTGCCAGCAGTCAAACTAGGCGCACAGATACGCAGTATTTT.